A single sample gave rise to the 21 T cell receptor beta chains below, sequenced in a study of CD8+CD57+ T cells in acquired aplastic anemia. CDR3 and TCR beta VDJ profiling relied on genomic DNA as the template. A single record per CDR3 protein comes from TCRdb applying MiXCR to the reads. The table has about 200,000 distinct CDR3 sequences, about 62% seen once. All patients picked for sequencing had shown, by flow cytometry, an expansion of CD8+CD57+ cells. Sequences were obtained from sorted CD4+, CD8+, or CD8+CD57+ T cells (not recorded which) from PBMCs. These receptors were taken from a human donor with aplastic anemia.

The chain has TRBV2 and TRBJ1-1, with 10 bases aligning to TRBD1. V lost 8 bases and J lost 5; bases outside the gene matches: 5. This CDR3 is 13 amino acids long. Germline V gene data show CDR1 as SNHLY and CDR2 as FYNNEI. The CDR3 here is CASWGTGETEAFF. DNA for the CDR3: TGTGCCAGCTGGGGGACAGGGGAAACTGAAGCTTTCTTT.

The chain carries TRBV24-1 and TRBJ2-3; 7 nucleotides match TRBD2. The V gene's germline CDR1 is KGHDR and CDR2 SFDVKD. V lost 1 base and J lost 2; bases outside the gene matches: 8. The CDR3 runs to 17 residues. The CDR3 bases are TGTGCCACCAGTGATTTCTCGGGCGGGGGAAACACAGATACGCAGTATTTT. The encoded protein is CATSDFSGGGNTDTQYF.

J is TRBJ1-4 and V is TRBV5-1; possible D gene TRBD1, 5 bases. Germline CDR1 is SGHRS and CDR2 is YFSETQ. Between the trimmed V and J ends, which lost 5 bases and 3 bases, there was a span of 8 bases. CDR3 length: 13 residues. CDR3 region: CASRDTANEKLFF. In DNA form, the CDR3 reads TGCGCCAGCAGGGACACGGCTAATGAAAAACTGTTTTTT.

The chain is built from TRBV12-3 or TRBV12-4 and TRBJ2-1; D is unresolved. This CDR3 has 12 residues. The V end lost 6 bases, the J end lost 8 bases, and 11 bases lay between the germline ends. The CDR3 sequence: CASRIGPDEQFF. Written as DNA, the CDR3 is TGTGCCAGCAGGATAGGGCCGGATGAGCAGTTCTTC.

This clonotype was seen many times. This CDR3 is CASSRGLAGPYEQYF. CDR3 nucleotide sequence: TGTGCCAGCAGTAGGGGACTAGCGGGGCCCTACGAGCAGTACTTC. V gene TRBV6-5 combines with J gene TRBJ2-7, with 13 bases lining up with TRBD2. The length of the CDR3 is 15 residues. From germline, CDR1 is MNHEY and CDR2 SVGAGI. Losses at the gene ends were 5 bases for V and 2 bases for J; bases not matched to a gene: 3.

This clonotype was detected ten times or more. The gene calls are TRBV27 and TRBJ2-7; tentative D call: TRBD2 (6 bases). Per the germline V gene, CDR1 is MNHEY and CDR2 is SMNVEV (reference sequence). V lost 8 bases and J lost 7, with 18 bases in between. This CDR3 is 13 amino acids long. The CDR3 DNA follows: TGTGCCAGCTCTCTCGGGGGAATGTGGGAGCAGTACTTC. It yields the protein CASSLGGMWEQYF.

This clonotype turned up a few times. CDR3 in DNA: TGTGCCATCAGTGAGTCACGGGGGAATCTGTACGAGCAGTACTTC. Its protein product is CAISESRGNLYEQYF. The V and J genes are TRBV10-3 and TRBJ2-7, with TRBD2 as a possible D gene (6 bases). Germline assignment: CDR1 ENHRY and CDR2 SYGVKD. There are 15 residues in the CDR3. V lost 0 bases and J 4 bases, leaving 13 bases between the germline ends.

This clonotype was counted between two and nine times. This chain uses TRBV12-3 or TRBV12-4 with TRBJ2-7; 10 bases line up with TRBD2. Germline trimming cut 5 bases from V and 5 bases from J; bases unmatched to any gene: 9. This CDR3 region has 15 residues. CDR3 sequence reads: CASSKGGLAVHEQYF. The CDR3 DNA sequence: TGTGCCAGCAGTAAAGGTGGACTAGCGGTCCACGAGCAGTACTTC.

This chain links TRBV19 with TRBJ2-5; 11 nucleotides line up with TRBD2. V shed 6 bases, J shed 5 bases, and the junction held 8 bases outside the gene matches. The germline CDR1 and CDR2 sequences are LNHDA and SQIVND (reference sequence). The CDR3 sequence is 15 residues long. The CDR3 sequence is CASSSLAGGKETQYF. The CDR3 DNA reads TGTGCCAGTAGCTCCCTAGCGGGGGGTAAGGAGACCCAGTACTTC. Full variable domain (rest looked up from reference TRBV19 and TRBJ2-5): DGGITQSPKYLFRKEGQNVTLSCEQNLNHDAMYWYRQDPGQGLRLIYYSQIVNDFQKGDIAEGYSVSREKKESFPLTVTSAQKNPTAFYLCASSSLAGGKETQYFGPGTRLLVL.

The J gene is TRBJ1-3, the V gene TRBV15; D gene unclear. V was pared by 5 bases and J by 4 bases, with 9 bases between. CDR3 size: 13 residues. CDR1 is LNHNV, CDR2 YYDKDF, per germline (reference sequence). As DNA, the CDR3 is TGTGCCACCAGCCTCTGGAGGGGAAACACCATATATTTT. Encoded protein: CATSLWRGNTIYF. Variable domain in full (rest from reference TRBV15 and TRBJ1-3): DAMVIQNPRYQVTQFGKPVTLSCSQTLNHNVMYWYQQKSSQAPKLLFHYYDKDFNNEADTPDNFQSRRPNTSFCFLDIRSPGLGDTAMYLCATSLWRGNTIYFGEGSWLTVV.

This clonotype was counted many times. The rearrangement uses TRBV28 and TRBJ2-7, with D possibly TRBD2 on 7 matching bases. CDR3 length: 14 residues. The germline CDR1 and CDR2 sequences are MDHEN and SYDVKM. Trimming cost V 6 bases and J 5 bases, with 17 bases left between them. CDR3 protein: CASSPGGRINEQYF. In DNA, the CDR3 is TGTGCCAGCAGCCCCGGGGGGCGGATAAACGAGCAGTACTTC.

V gene TRBV9 combines with J gene TRBJ2-7; 9 bases map to TRBD2. V shed 4 bases and J 4 bases; nucleotides not matched to a gene: 12. The CDR3 is made up of 16 amino acids. The germline CDR1 and CDR2 sequences are SGDLS and YYNGEE. This CDR3 is CASSPLESGGRYEQYF. The DNA for the CDR3 is TGTGCCAGCAGCCCCCTTGAGAGCGGGGGGCGGTACGAGCAGTACTTC.

This clonotype occurred many times. The chain uses TRBV27 and TRBJ2-5; D ambiguous. Deletions cut 6 bases from V and 0 bases from J, with 17 bases between. The germline V gene encodes CDR1 MNHEY and CDR2 SMNVEV (reference sequence). The CDR3 length is 16 residues. The CDR3 loop is CASSPRRHPYQETQYF. DNA for the CDR3: TGTGCCAGCAGCCCCCGACGCCACCCGTACCAAGAGACCCAGTACTTC.

Many counts were recorded for this clonotype. The rearrangement joins TRBV7-6 to TRBJ2-1, with no clear D. The V and J ends lost 1 base and 6 bases respectively, with 13 bases between them. This CDR3 has 15 amino acids. Germline V gives CDR1 SGHVS, CDR2 FNYEAQ. CDR3 residues: CASSLEPPSLNEQFF. CDR3 bases: TGTGCCAGCAGCTTAGAACCGCCATCCCTCAATGAGCAGTTCTTC. Full variable domain (rest looked up from reference TRBV7-6 and TRBJ2-1): GAGVSQSPRYKVTKRGQDVALRCDPISGHVSLYWYRQALGQGPEFLTYFNYEAQQDKSGLPNDRFSAERPEGSISTLTIQRTEQRDSAMYRCASSLEPPSLNEQFFGPGTRLTVL.

This clonotype was seen a single time. The rearrangement links TRBV15 to TRBJ2-1, with 9 nucleotides matching TRBD1. V was clipped by 4 bases and J by 7 bases; unmatched bases: 8. Germline CDR1 and CDR2: LNHNV and YYDKDF (reference sequence). CDR3 length equals 15 residues. The DNA for the CDR3 is TGTGCCACCAGCACCGGGACAGGGCAGTGGAATGAGCAGTTCTTC. Translated: CATSTGTGQWNEQFF.

The chain links TRBV5-4 to TRBJ2-7; 7 nucleotides line up with TRBD2. The CDR3 has 15 residues. Germline V lookup: CDR1 SGHNT, CDR2 YYREEE (reference sequence). J gave up 1 base and V 0 bases, and 4 bases lay outside the gene matches. For the CDR3, the DNA is TGTGCCAGCAGCTTGGAGATAGCGGGTTCCTACGAGCAGTACTTC. Its protein product is CASSLEIAGSYEQYF.

This clonotype was counted between two and nine times. The chain links TRBV29-1 to TRBJ2-1; 7 bases map to TRBD2. Trimming at V came to 0 bases and at J to 9 bases, leaving 8 bases not matched to a gene. CDR1 is SQVTM, CDR2 ANQGSEA, per germline. The CDR3 is made up of 14 amino acids. The CDR3 coding sequence is TGCAGCGTTGAAGATCGGGGGGATACTAGTGAGCAGTTCTTC. This codes for CSVEDRGDTSEQFF.

The chain has TRBV7-9 and TRBJ2-1; no definite D call. V lost 2 bases and J lost 8, with 19 bases in between. Germline CDR1 reads SEHNR; CDR2 reads FQNEAQ (reference sequence). The CDR3 totals 16 residues. The CDR3 DNA is TGTGCCAGCAGCTTAACCAAGGGCCCCCCCCAAGATGAGCAGTTCTTC. Translation gives CASSLTKGPPQDEQFF.

The CDR3 region is CASRLLTF. CDR3 DNA sequence: TGTGCCAGCAGGCTCCTGACTTTC. This chain connects TRBV12-3 or TRBV12-4 to TRBJ2-6; D gene unclear. Trimming removed 6 bases at V and 14 bases at J, with 2 bases between. The CDR3 has 8 amino acids.

In this sample, this clonotype turned up a few times. The J gene is TRBJ2-7, the V gene TRBV24-1; D is uncertain. V was clipped by 2 bases and J by 0 bases, with 7 bases between them. The CDR3 length is 14 residues. The germline gives CDR1 KGHDR, CDR2 SFDVKD. CDR3 amino acids: CATSDYPSSYEQYF. In DNA, the CDR3 is TGTGCCACCAGTGATTATCCTAGCTCCTACGAGCAGTACTTC.

CDR3 in amino acids: CATSDPGTVNQPQHF. CDR3 DNA: TGTGCCACCAGTGATCCCGGGACAGTCAATCAGCCCCAGCATTTT. The chain has TRBV24-1 and TRBJ1-5, with TRBD1 matching over 7 bases. The CDR3 is 15 residues long. V was pared by 3 bases and J by 3 bases, with 4 bases of the junction left unmatched. Germline CDR1 reads KGHDR; CDR2 reads SFDVKD.